These T cell receptor beta chains were read from a single sample in a study of patients and donors after allogeneic stem cell transplantation. TCRdb used MiXCR to reprocess the RT-PCR reads, holding one entry per CDR3 protein. The sample holds roughly 200,000 distinct CDR3 sequences, 41% seen once. The specimen sequenced was blood, either unsorted or a sorted T cell fraction (not recorded which). These TCRs come from a human donor who was either an allogeneic HSCT recipient or a stem cell or donor lymphocyte infusion donor (not recorded which). It is not recorded whose cells these are; they may come from a transplant donor. Both conserved end residues are part of each CDR3.

v_gene	j_gene	CDR3aa
TRBV27	TRBJ2-5	CASSFDGRAETQYF
TRBV2	TRBJ1-2	CASRLDRDRLNGYTF
TRBV20-1	TRBJ2-7	CSAPGLGVYEQYF
TRBV3-1	TRBJ1-1	CASSRGQGASDTEAFF
TRBV29-1	TRBJ2-7	CSMRLAGVREQYF
TRBV12-3/TRBV12-4	TRBJ1-1	CASNTPYGAEAFF
TRBV13	TRBJ2-5	CASSRGMLRETQYF
TRBV5-1	TRBJ1-2	CASKQGVTNYGYTF
TRBV6-5	TRBJ1-2	CASSTAGYGYTF
TRBV4-3	TRBJ2-1	CASSQEGTSGSSYNEQFF